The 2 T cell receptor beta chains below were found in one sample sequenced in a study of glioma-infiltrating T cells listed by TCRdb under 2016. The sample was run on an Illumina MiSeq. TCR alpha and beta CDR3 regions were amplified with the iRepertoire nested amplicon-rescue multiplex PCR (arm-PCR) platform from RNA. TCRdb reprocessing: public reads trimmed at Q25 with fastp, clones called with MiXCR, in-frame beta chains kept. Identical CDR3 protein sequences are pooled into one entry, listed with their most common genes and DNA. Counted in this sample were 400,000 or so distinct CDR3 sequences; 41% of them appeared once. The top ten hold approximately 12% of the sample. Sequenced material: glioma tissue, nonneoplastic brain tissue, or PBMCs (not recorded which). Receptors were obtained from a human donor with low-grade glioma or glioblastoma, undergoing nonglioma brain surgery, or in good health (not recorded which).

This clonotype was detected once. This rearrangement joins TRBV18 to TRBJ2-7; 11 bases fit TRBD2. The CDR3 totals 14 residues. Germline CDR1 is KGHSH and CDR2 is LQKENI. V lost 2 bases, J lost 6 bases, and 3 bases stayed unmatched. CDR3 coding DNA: TGTGCCAGCTCACCAACTAGCGGGAGTCGCGAGCAGTACTTC. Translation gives CASSPTSGSREQYF.

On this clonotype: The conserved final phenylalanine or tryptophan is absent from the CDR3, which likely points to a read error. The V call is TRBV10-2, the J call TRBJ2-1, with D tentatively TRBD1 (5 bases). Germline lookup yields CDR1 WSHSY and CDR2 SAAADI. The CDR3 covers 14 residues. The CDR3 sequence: CATLRQSSYNEQFL. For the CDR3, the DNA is TGTGCCACCTTACGACAGAGCTCCTACAATGAGCAGTTCCTC.